Listed below are T cell receptor beta chains from one sample, sequenced in a study of T cell responses to AZD1222 COVID-19 vaccine. Sequenced by immunoSEQ multiplex PCR; TCRdb stores in-frame clones only, minus some. The repertoire consists of some 150,000 clones, with about 86% occurring once and the leading ten covering about 4.9%. Sequenced material: peripheral blood, taken 28 days after the second AZD1222 dose. These TCRs come from an adult who received the AZD1222 COVID-19 vaccine. Both conserved end residues are part of each CDR3. The D gene is left open where the match is weak. Rows may omit the clone size; those that give it use once, few, many or a size class.

CDR3 length,clone size,V gene,J gene,D gene,CDR3 protein,CDR3 DNA
14,few,TRBV30,TRBJ1-6,-,CAWSVRIGGSPLHF,TGTGCCTGGAGTGTACGCATTGGAGGATCACCCCTCCACTTT
13,-,TRBV2,TRBJ2-7,TRBD1,CASTGTDTYEQYF,TGTGCCAGTACCGGGACAGACACCTACGAGCAGTACTTC
13,-,TRBV6-5,TRBJ2-7,-,CASRIDLSYEQYF,TGTGCCAGCAGAATTGACCTCTCCTACGAGCAGTACTTC
14,-,TRBV7-6,TRBJ1-1,-,CASSLATGGTEAFF,TGTGCCAGCAGCTTAGCCACGGGCGGCACTGAAGCTTTCTTT
16,-,TRBV5-1,TRBJ1-1,TRBD1,CASSRAPTGVNTEAFF,TGCGCCAGCAGCCGAGCCCCGACAGGGGTGAACACTGAAGCTTTCTTT
13,-,TRBV6-5,TRBJ2-6,-,CATRHSGANVLTF,TGTGCCACCAGACACTCTGGGGCCAACGTCCTGACTTTC
12,once,TRBV10-2,TRBJ2-7,-,CASSEARYEQYF,TGCGCCAGCAGTGAGGCCCGCTACGAGCAGTACTTC
14,-,TRBV5-6,TRBJ2-3,TRBD2,CASSSLAGGDTQYF,TGTGCCAGCAGCTCCTTAGCGGGGGGTGATACGCAGTATTTT
16,-,TRBV5-8,TRBJ2-7,-,CASSPTLAGLSYEQYF,TGTGCCAGCAGCCCGACCCTGGCAGGCCTCTCCTACGAGCAGTACTTC
13,-,TRBV9,TRBJ2-5,-,CASSPGALETQYF,TGTGCCAGCAGCCCCGGGGCCCTAGAGACCCAGTACTTC
15,-,TRBV4-2,TRBJ1-1,-,CASSPRDGVNTEAFF,TGTGCCAGCAGCCCTAGGGACGGGGTGAACACTGAAGCTTTCTTT
13,-,TRBV2,TRBJ1-1,-,CASIIVVNTEAFF,TGTGCCAGCATTATAGTGGTGAACACTGAAGCTTTCTTT
14,-,TRBV28,TRBJ2-2,-,CAGRPAANTGELFF,TGTGCCGGCCGCCCTGCCGCGAACACCGGGGAGCTGTTTTTT
15,-,TRBV27,TRBJ2-1,TRBD2,CASSLKREGYNEQFF,TGTGCCAGCAGTTTAAAGCGGGAGGGGTACAATGAGCAGTTCTTC
15,-,TRBV28,TRBJ2-1,TRBD2,CASSPLAGGYNEQFF,TGTGCCAGCAGTCCGCTAGCGGGGGGCTACAATGAGCAGTTCTTC
15,-,TRBV19,TRBJ1-6,-,CASRLQGSGNSPLHF,TGTGCCAGCCGCCTCCAGGGGTCGGGGAATTCACCCCTCCACTTT
12,-,TRBV28,TRBJ1-1,-,CASSLSTGVAFF,TGTGCCAGCAGTTTATCGACGGGGGTGGCTTTCTTT
15,-,TRBV29-1,TRBJ2-7,TRBD1,CSVDGTGMGSYEQYF,TGCAGCGTTGATGGGACAGGGATGGGCTCCTACGAGCAGTACTTC
13,-,TRBV28,TRBJ1-6,-,CASSSGNNSPLHF,TGTGCCAGCAGTTCGGGAAATAATTCACCCCTCCACTTT
14,-,TRBV19,TRBJ1-2,TRBD1,CASSRQGLDYGYTF,TGTGCCAGTAGCCGACAGGGGCTCGACTATGGCTACACCTTC
16,-,TRBV19,TRBJ1-3,TRBD1,CASSITGGDSGNTIYF,TGTGCCAGTAGTATAACAGGGGGAGACTCTGGAAACACCATATATTTT
16,-,TRBV11-2,TRBJ2-3,TRBD2,CASRSIAGESTDTQYF,TGTGCCAGCAGATCAATAGCGGGGGAGAGCACAGATACGCAGTATTTT
15,-,TRBV6-5,TRBJ2-2,TRBD2,CASRTLLAGAGELFF,TGTGCCAGCAGGACCTTACTAGCGGGAGCCGGGGAGCTGTTTTTT
12,-,TRBV7-2,TRBJ2-7,-,CALATSTYEQYF,TGTGCCCTAGCTACTAGCACGTACGAGCAGTACTTC
15,-,TRBV7-9,TRBJ2-1,TRBD2,CASSSPSGNYNEQFF,TGTGCCAGCAGCTCCCCTAGCGGGAACTACAATGAGCAGTTCTTC
16,-,TRBV18,TRBJ2-7,-,CASSPPRTGYTYEQYF,TGTGCCAGCTCACCACCACGTACAGGCTATACTTACGAGCAGTACTTC
15,-,TRBV6-6,TRBJ1-4,-,CASLARSTANEKLFF,TGTGCCAGCCTCGCACGTTCGACAGCTAATGAAAAACTGTTTTTT
13,-,TRBV10-1,TRBJ2-7,TRBD2,CASSEAGVGEQYF,TGCGCCAGCAGTGAGGCGGGAGTCGGCGAGCAGTACTTC
15,-,TRBV7-2,TRBJ2-5,TRBD2,CASSSLGLAGKTQYF,TGTGCCAGCAGCTCACTCGGACTAGCGGGCAAAACCCAGTACTTC
13,-,TRBV6-5,TRBJ2-7,-,CASSYSRQYEQYF,TGTGCCAGCAGTTACTCTCGACAGTACGAGCAGTACTTC
13,-,TRBV7-7,TRBJ2-5,-,CASSLVFRETQYF,TGTGCTAGCAGCTTAGTTTTCCGGGAGACCCAGTACTTC
17,-,TRBV7-2,TRBJ2-3,-,CASSLSPGGGGTDTQYF,TGTGCCAGCAGCCTCTCCCCCGGTGGTGGGGGTACAGATACGCAGTATTTT
14,-,TRBV6-5,TRBJ2-3,TRBD2,CASKLAGITDTQYF,TGTGCCAGCAAACTAGCGGGTATCACAGATACGCAGTATTTT
11,-,TRBV11-2,TRBJ2-4,-,CASGEGSIQYF,TGTGCCAGCGGTGAGGGTAGCATTCAGTACTTC
11,-,TRBV2,TRBJ2-5,-,CASTLGSPQYF,TGTGCCAGCACTTTAGGGTCGCCCCAGTACTTC
14,-,TRBV25-1,TRBJ1-2,TRBD1,CASSRGDRASGYTF,TGTGCCAGCAGTAGGGGGGACAGGGCTAGTGGCTACACCTTC
14,-,TRBV3-1/TRBV3-2,TRBJ1-2,TRBD1,CASREDRDHYGYTF,TGTGCCAGCAGGGAAGACAGGGACCACTATGGCTACACCTTC
15,-,TRBV5-1,TRBJ2-5,TRBD2,CASSPGAGGEETQYF,TGCGCCAGCAGCCCAGGGGCGGGGGGCGAAGAGACCCAGTACTTC
15,-,TRBV27,TRBJ1-6,-,CASSLSPQNNSPLHF,TGTGCCAGCAGTTTATCGCCTCAGAATAATTCACCCCTCCACTTT
16,-,TRBV24-1,TRBJ2-3,-,CATGPSGTSSTDTQYF,TGTGCCACCGGACCTAGTGGCACCTCTAGCACAGATACGCAGTATTTT
16,-,TRBV18,TRBJ1-5,-,CASSPQAPGSNQPQHF,TGTGCCAGCTCACCACAGGCCCCCGGTAGCAATCAGCCCCAGCATTTT
13,-,TRBV2,TRBJ1-2,-,CASSPGGNYGYTF,TGTGCCAGCAGTCCCGGCGGGAACTATGGCTACACCTTC
14,-,TRBV5-8,TRBJ2-7,-,CASSYRDPSYEQYF,TGTGCCAGCAGCTACCGGGATCCCTCCTACGAGCAGTACTTC
15,-,TRBV6-8,TRBJ2-3,TRBD1,CASPRGQENTDTQYF,TGTGCCAGCCCCAGGGGACAGGAGAACACAGATACGCAGTATTTT
14,-,TRBV11-2,TRBJ2-7,TRBD1,CASSSPGQGYEQYF,TGTGCCAGCAGCTCCCCGGGACAGGGTTACGAGCAGTACTTC
16,-,TRBV7-8,TRBJ2-3,-,CASSLAAGPSTDTQYF,TGTGCCAGCAGCTTAGCGGCGGGTCCTAGCACAGATACGCAGTATTTT
17,-,TRBV18,TRBJ2-3,-,CASSLHIDSRAGDTQYF,TGTGCCAGCTCACTCCACATAGACTCCCGGGCCGGGGATACGCAGTATTTT
15,-,TRBV28,TRBJ1-1,-,CASSFGGSWDTEAFF,TGTGCCAGCAGTTTCGGGGGAAGTTGGGACACTGAAGCTTTCTTT
11,-,TRBV10-1,TRBJ1-3,-,CATPRGDTIYF,TGCGCCACCCCCCGCGGGGACACCATATATTTT
14,-,TRBV6-5,TRBJ1-1,-,CASRPGPTNTEAFF,TGTGCCAGCAGACCGGGACCCACGAACACTGAAGCTTTCTTT
12,-,TRBV4-1,TRBJ2-1,-,CASSQGYNEQFF,TGCGCCAGCAGCCAAGGTTACAATGAGCAGTTCTTC
15,-,TRBV5-4,TRBJ2-1,-,CASSPGRGGSDEQFF,TGTGCCAGCAGCCCAGGGAGAGGGGGGAGTGATGAGCAGTTCTTC
14,-,TRBV5-1,TRBJ1-2,-,CASSIGSGSGGYTF,TGCGCCAGCAGCATTGGGTCGGGGTCGGGTGGCTACACCTTC
12,few,TRBV6-6,TRBJ1-1,-,CASSFTLTEAFF,TGTGCCAGCAGTTTCACCCTGACAGAAGCTTTCTTT
13,-,TRBV5-1,TRBJ1-1,-,CASSLAASGGAFF,TGCGCCAGCAGCTTGGCGGCCTCCGGAGGGGCTTTCTTT
13,-,TRBV10-3,TRBJ1-1,-,CAISEKGGTEAFF,TGTGCCATCAGTGAGAAGGGGGGGACTGAAGCTTTCTTT